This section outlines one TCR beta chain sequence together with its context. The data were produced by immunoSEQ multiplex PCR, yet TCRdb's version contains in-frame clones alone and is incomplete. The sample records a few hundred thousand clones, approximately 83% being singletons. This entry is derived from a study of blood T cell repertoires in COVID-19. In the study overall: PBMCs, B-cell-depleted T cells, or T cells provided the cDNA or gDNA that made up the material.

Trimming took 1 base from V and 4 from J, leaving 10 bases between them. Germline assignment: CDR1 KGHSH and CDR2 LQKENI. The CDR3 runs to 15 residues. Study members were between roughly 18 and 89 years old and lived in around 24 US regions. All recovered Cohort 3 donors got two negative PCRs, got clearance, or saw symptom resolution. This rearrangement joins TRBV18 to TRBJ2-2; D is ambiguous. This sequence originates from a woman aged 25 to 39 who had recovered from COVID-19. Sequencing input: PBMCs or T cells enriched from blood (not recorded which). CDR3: CASSPRSQSTGELFF. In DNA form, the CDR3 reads TGTGCCAGCTCACCACGGAGCCAGTCCACCGGGGAGCTGTTTTTT.